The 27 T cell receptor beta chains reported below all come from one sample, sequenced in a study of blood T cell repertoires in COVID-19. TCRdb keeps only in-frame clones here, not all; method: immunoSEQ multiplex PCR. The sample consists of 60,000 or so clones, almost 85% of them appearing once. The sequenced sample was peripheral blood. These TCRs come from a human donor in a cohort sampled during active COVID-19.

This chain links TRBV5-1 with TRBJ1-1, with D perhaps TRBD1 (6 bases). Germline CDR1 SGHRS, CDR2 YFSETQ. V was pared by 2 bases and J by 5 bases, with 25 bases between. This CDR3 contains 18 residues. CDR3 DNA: TGCGCCAGCAGCTTTCTTGCCGGGACATCCACAATAGGGACTGAAGCTTTCTTT. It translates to CASSFLAGTSTIGTEAFF.

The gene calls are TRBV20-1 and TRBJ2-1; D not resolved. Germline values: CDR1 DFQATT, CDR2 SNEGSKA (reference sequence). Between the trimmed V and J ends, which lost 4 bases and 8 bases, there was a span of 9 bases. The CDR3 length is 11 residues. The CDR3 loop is CSANRLDEQFF. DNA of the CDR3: TGCAGTGCTAATCGGTTGGATGAGCAGTTCTTC.

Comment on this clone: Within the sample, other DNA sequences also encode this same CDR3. DNA of the CDR3: TGTGCCAGCAGCGTGACAGGGGGCGCGGGCGGCTACACCTTC. Translated, it gives CASSVTGGAGGYTF. The chain employs TRBV9 and TRBJ1-2, with 10 bases fitting TRBD1. The length of the CDR3 is 14 residues. The trim removed 2 bases at V and 8 bases at J, leaving 6 bases unmatched. Per the germline V gene, CDR1 is SGDLS and CDR2 is YYNGEE.

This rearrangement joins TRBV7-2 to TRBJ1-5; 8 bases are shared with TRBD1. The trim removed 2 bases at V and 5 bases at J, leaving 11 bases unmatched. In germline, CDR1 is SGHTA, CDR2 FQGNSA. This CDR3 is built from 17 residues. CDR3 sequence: CASSLNQIAQGDQPQHF. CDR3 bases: TGTGCCAGCAGCTTAAATCAGATCGCACAGGGGGATCAGCCCCAGCATTTT.

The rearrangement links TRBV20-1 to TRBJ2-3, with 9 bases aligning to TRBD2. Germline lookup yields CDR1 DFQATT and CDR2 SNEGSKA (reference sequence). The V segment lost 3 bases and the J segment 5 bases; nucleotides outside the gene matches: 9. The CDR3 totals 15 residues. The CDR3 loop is CSASFGGGAGDTQYF. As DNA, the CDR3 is TGCAGTGCTAGTTTTGGCGGGGGGGCTGGAGATACGCAGTATTTT.

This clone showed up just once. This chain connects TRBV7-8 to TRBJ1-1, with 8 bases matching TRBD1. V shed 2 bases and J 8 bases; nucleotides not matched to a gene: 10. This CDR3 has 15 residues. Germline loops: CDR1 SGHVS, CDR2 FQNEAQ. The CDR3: CASSLRSIGQGEAFF. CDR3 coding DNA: TGTGCCAGCAGCTTACGGTCCATAGGACAGGGAGAAGCTTTCTTT.

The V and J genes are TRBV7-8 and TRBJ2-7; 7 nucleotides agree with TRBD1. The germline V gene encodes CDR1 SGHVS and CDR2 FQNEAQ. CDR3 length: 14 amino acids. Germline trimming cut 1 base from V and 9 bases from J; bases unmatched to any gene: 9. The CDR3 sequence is CASSLDGRQGVQYF. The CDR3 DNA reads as TGTGCCAGCAGCTTAGACGGACGGCAGGGGGTGCAGTACTTC. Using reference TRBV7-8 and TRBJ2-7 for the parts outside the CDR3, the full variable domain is GAGVSQSPRYKVAKRGQDVALRCDPISGHVSLFWYQQALGQGPEFLTYFQNEAQLDKSGLPSDRFFAERPEGSVSTLKIQRTQQEDSAVYLCASSLDGRQGVQYFGPGTRLTVT.

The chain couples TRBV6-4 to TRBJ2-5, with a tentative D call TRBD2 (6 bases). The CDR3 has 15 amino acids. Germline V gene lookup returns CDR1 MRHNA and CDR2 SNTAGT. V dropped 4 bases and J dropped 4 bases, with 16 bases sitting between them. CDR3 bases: TGTGCCAGCAGTGTGATGACGGGGGAGAGAGAGACCCAGTACTTC. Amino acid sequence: CASSVMTGERETQYF.

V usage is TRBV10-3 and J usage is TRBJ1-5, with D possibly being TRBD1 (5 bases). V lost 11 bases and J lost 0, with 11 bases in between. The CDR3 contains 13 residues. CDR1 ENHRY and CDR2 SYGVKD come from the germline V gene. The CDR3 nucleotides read TGTGCCGCGGGGCCCTATAGCAATCAGCCCCAGCATTTT. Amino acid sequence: CAAGPYSNQPQHF.

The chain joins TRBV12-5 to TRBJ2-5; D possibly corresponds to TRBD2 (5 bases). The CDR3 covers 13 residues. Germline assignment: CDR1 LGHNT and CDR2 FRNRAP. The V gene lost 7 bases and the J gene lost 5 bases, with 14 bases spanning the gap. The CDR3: CASVPASGETQYF. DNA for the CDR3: TGTGCTAGTGTCCCCGCTTCGGGGGAGACCCAGTACTTC.

The CDR3, as DNA: TGTGCCAGCAGCTTAGTCCGTCAGAACTCTGGAAACACCATATATTTT. It yields the protein CASSLVRQNSGNTIYF. The V call is TRBV7-9, the J call TRBJ1-3; D is undetermined. Trimming stripped 1 base from V and 0 bases from J, with 10 bases between. CDR3 length equals 16 residues. Germline CDR1 SEHNR, CDR2 FQNEAQ (reference sequence).

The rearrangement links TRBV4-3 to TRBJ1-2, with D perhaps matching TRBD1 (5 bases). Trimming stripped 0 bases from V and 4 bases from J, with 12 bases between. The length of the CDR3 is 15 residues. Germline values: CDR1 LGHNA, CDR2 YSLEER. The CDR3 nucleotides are TGCGCCAGCAGCCAAGATTTTTGGGGGGGCTATGGCTACACCTTC. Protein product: CASSQDFWGGYGYTF.

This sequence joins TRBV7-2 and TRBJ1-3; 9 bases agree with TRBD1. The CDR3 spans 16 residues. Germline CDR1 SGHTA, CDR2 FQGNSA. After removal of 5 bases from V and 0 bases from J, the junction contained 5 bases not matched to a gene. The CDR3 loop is CASSSSGQGSGNTIYF. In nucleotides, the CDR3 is TGTGCCAGCAGCAGTTCGGGACAGGGCTCTGGAAACACCATATATTTT.

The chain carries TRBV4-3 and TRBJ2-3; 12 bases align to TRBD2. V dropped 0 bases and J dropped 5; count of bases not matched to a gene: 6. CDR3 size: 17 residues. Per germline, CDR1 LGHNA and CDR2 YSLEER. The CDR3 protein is CASSQDLAGGRVDTQYF. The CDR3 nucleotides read TGCGCCAGCAGCCAAGATCTAGCGGGGGGGCGGGTAGATACGCAGTATTTT.

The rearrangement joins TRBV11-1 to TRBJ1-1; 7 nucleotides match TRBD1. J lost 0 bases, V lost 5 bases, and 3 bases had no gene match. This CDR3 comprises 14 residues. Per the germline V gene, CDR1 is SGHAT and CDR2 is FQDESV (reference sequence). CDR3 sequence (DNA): TGTGCCAGCAGCCCGGGACAGATGAACACTGAAGCTTTCTTT. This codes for CASSPGQMNTEAFF. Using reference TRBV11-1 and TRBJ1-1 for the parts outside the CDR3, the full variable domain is EAEVAQSPRYKITEKSQAVAFWCDPISGHATLYWYRQILGQGPELLVQFQDESVVDDSQLPKDRFSAERLKGVDSTLKIQPAELGDSAMYLCASSPGQMNTEAFFGQGTRLTVV.

The CDR3, as DNA: TGTGCCATCAGTGCTCAGGGGAATGTGGTGGCCGGGGAGCTGTTTTTT. It codes for CAISAQGNVVAGELFF. The chain couples TRBV10-3 to TRBJ2-2; TRBD1 might be the D (6 bases). The germline gives CDR1 ENHRY, CDR2 SYGVKD. The CDR3 is 16 residues long. V gave up 4 bases and J gave up 6 bases, with 18 bases separating them.

CDR3 DNA: TGTGCCAGCAGCCCCCGACCAATCACAGGGACGAGCGATCAGCCCCAGCATTTT. Its translation is CASSPRPITGTSDQPQHF. The chain uses TRBV7-3 and TRBJ1-5; D is perhaps TRBD1 (6 bases). CDR1 is SGHTA, CDR2 FQGTGA, per germline. V was clipped by 5 bases and J by 5 bases, with 25 bases between them. The CDR3 is made up of 18 amino acids.

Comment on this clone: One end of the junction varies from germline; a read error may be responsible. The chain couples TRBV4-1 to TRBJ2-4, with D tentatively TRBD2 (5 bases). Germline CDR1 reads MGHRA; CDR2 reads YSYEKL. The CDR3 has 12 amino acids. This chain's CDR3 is CASSQLGRGFTF. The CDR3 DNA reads TGCGCCAGCAGCCAACTAGGGCGAGGGTTTACCTTC.

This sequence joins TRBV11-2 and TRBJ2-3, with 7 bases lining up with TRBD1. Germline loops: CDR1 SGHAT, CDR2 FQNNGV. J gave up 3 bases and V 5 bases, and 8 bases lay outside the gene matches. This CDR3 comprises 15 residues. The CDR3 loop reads CASSPYPTGTDTQYF. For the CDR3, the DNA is TGTGCCAGCAGCCCTTACCCGACAGGGACAGATACGCAGTATTTT. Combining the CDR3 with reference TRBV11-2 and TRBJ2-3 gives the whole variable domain EAGVAQSPRYKIIEKRQSVAFWCNPISGHATLYWYQQILGQGPKLLIQFQNNGVVDDSQLPKDRFSAERLKGVDSTLKIQPAKLEDSAVYLCASSPYPTGTDTQYFGPGTRLTVL.

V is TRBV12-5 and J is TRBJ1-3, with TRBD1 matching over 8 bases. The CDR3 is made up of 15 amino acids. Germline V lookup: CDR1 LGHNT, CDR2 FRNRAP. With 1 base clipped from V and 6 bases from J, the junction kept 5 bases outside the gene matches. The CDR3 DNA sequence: TGTGCTAGTGGTTTGGGACAGGGGAGTGAAAACACCATATATTTT. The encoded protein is CASGLGQGSENTIYF.

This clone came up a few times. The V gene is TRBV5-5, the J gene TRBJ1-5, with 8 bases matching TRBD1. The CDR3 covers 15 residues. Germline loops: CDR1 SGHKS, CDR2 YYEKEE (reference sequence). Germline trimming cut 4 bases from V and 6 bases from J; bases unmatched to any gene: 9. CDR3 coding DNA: TGTGCCAGCAGCCTGTGGGACAGGTCCGGTCAGCCCCAGCATTTT. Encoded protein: CASSLWDRSGQPQHF.

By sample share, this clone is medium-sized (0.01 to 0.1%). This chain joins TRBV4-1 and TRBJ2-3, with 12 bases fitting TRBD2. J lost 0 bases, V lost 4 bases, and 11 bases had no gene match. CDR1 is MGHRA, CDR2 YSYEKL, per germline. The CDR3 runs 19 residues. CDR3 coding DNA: TGCGCCAGCAGCCGGACTGGGACTAGCGGGTATAAAAGCACAGATACGCAGTATTTT. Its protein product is CASSRTGTSGYKSTDTQYF.

As DNA, the CDR3 is TGTGCCAGCAGTCTTCCGGAACAGGGAGTTATGAGGTATGGCTACACCTTC. It yields the protein CASSLPEQGVMRYGYTF. The V and J genes are TRBV6-6 and TRBJ1-2; TRBD1 might be the D (6 bases). There are 17 residues in the CDR3. Trimming removed 5 bases at V and 5 bases at J, with 24 bases between. Germline-derived CDR1 and CDR2 are MNHNY and SVGAGI (reference sequence).

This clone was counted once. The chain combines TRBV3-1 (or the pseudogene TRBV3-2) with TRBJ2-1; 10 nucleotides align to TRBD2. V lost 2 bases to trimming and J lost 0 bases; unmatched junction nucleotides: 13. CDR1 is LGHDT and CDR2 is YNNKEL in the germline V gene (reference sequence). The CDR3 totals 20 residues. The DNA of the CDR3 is TGTGCCAGCAGCCAAAGAGGATCTAGCGGGGGCCGGAGCTCCTACAATGAGCAGTTCTTC. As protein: CASSQRGSSGGRSSYNEQFF.

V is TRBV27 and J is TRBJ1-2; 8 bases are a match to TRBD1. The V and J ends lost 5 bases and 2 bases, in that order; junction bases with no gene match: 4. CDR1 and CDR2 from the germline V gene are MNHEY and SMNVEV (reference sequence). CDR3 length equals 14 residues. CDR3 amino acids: CASSPRTGNYGYTF. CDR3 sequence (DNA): TGTGCCAGCAGTCCCCGGACAGGGAACTATGGCTACACCTTC.

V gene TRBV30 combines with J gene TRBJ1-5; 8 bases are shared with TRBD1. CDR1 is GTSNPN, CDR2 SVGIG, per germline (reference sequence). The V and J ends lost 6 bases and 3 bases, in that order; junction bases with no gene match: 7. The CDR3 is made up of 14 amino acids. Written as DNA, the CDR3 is TGTGCCTGTAGGGCGGACAGGGTCAATCAGCCCCAGCATTTT. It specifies CACRADRVNQPQHF. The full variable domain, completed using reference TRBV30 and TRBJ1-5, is SQTIHQWPATLVQPVGSPLSLECTVEGTSNPNLYWYRQAAGRGLQLLFYSVGIGQISSEVPQNLSASRPQDRQFILSSKKLLLSDSGFYLCACRADRVNQPQHFGDGTRLSIL.

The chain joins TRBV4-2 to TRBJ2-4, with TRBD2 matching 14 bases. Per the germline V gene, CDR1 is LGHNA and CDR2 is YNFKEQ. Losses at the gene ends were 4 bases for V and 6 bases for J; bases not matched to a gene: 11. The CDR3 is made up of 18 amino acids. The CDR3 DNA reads TGTGCCAGCAGCCCCGGACGACTAGCGGGGGGGCTGGGAAACATTCAGTACTTC. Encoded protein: CASSPGRLAGGLGNIQYF.